The present TCR beta chain was sequenced within a study of blood T cell repertoires in COVID-19. Background on the study: The United States, Italy and Spain provided the acute and convalescent COVID-19 samples. The analysed material was cDNA or gDNA that came from T cells, B-cell-depleted T cells, or PBMCs.

Measured with immunoSEQ multiplex PCR; TCRdb has only the in-frame clones, and not every one. The sample records some 31,000 clones, 85% being singletons. The germline CDR1 and CDR2 sequences are LGHDT and YNNKEL (reference sequence). This CDR3 contains 18 residues. V gave up 5 bases and J gave up 4 bases, with 24 bases separating them. The TCR was taken from a woman aged 55-75 years with active COVID-19. The chain employs TRBV3-1 (or the pseudogene TRBV3-2) and TRBJ1-3; D is possibly TRBD1 (6 bases). Material: peripheral blood. The CDR3, as DNA: TGTGCCAGCAGCTCAACTTTTAAGAGTATTGGGGGCGGAAACACCATATATTTT. This codes for CASSSTFKSIGGGNTIYF.